A selection of T cell receptor beta chains follows, all from one sample in a study of cytomegalovirus exposure and HLA in healthy donors. Method: immunoSEQ multiplex PCR; TCRdb's copy keeps in-frame clones and lacks some. The sample holds roughly 64,000 clones, 90% to 95% seen once. The specimen sequenced was PBMCs. The origin of the receptors is a woman under 30 in good health and CMV-seropositive. The CDR3 runs from the conserved cysteine through the conserved F or W. The D gene is left open where the match is weak. Clone size is not always given. Where it is, it says once, few, many or a class for expanded clones.

>.|TRBJ2-5|TRBV27|.
TGTGCCAGCAGTTTTTTGCCCTCGTTCGGGGAGCGTGGGGAGACCCAGTACTTC
CASSFLPSFGERGETQYF
>.|TRBJ1-1|TRBV10-3|.
TGTGCCATCAGTGCTGACACGAACACTGAAGCTTTCTTT
CAISADTNTEAFF
>.|TRBJ2-7|TRBV6-6|TRBD1
TGTGCCAGCAGCCGGACAGGGGGCCCCGAGCAGTACTTC
CASSRTGGPEQYF
>.|TRBJ2-1|TRBV4-3|TRBD2
TGCGCCAGCAGCCAAGACTCGGGGGGGGGAGGCAATGAGCAGTTCTTC
CASSQDSGGGGNEQFF
>.|TRBJ2-1|TRBV14|TRBD2
TGTGCCAGCAGCCAAGAGTTTGCCAGGGCCGGGAGGGCCGGAGAGCAGTTCTTC
CASSQEFARAGRAGEQFF
>.|TRBJ1-2|TRBV5-1|.
TGCGCCAGCAGCTTCGAGGGTTGGAGTGGCTACACCTTC
CASSFEGWSGYTF
>.|TRBJ2-7|TRBV28|.
TGTGCCAGCAGTCCCCCGGGACACCCCTACGAGCAGTACTTC
CASSPPGHPYEQYF
>.|TRBJ2-1|TRBV7-2|TRBD2
TGTGCCAGCAGTAAAAGCGGGGGCGCCTCCTACAATGAGCAGTTCTTC
CASSKSGGASYNEQFF
>once|TRBJ2-1|TRBV11-3|TRBD1
TGTGCCAGCAGCTTAGGTCTTTGGACAGGGGAGGGGCACAATGAGCAGTTCTTC
CASSLGLWTGEGHNEQFF
>.|TRBJ2-2|TRBV9|.
TGTGCCAGCAGCGTAGCTAGTAGCACCGGGGAGCTGTTTTTT
CASSVASSTGELFF
>.|TRBJ2-5|TRBV19|.
TGTGCCACTAGTCCAGGGTACCAAGAGACCCAGTACTTC
CATSPGYQETQYF
>.|TRBJ1-1|TRBV5-4|.
TGTGCCAGCAGCTTGGACGGTACTGAAGCTTTCTTT
CASSLDGTEAFF
>.|TRBJ2-7|TRBV14|.
TGTGCCAGCAGCCTGAATACAGAGTCCTACGAGCAGTACTTC
CASSLNTESYEQYF
>.|TRBJ2-3|TRBV5-6|TRBD2
TGTGCCAGCAGCTTGTTCACTAGCGGGGGCACAGATACGCAGTATTTT
CASSLFTSGGTDTQYF
>.|TRBJ2-7|TRBV28|TRBD1
TGTGCCAGCAAAACCCTGAGACCGGGACAGGTCTACGAGCAGTACTTC
CASKTLRPGQVYEQYF
>.|TRBJ2-1|TRBV6-1|TRBD2
TGTGCCAGCTCCGAACTAGCGGGGGAACTCAATGAGCAGTTCTTC
CASSELAGELNEQFF
>.|TRBJ1-1|TRBV19|TRBD1
TGTGCCAGTACGTGGACAGGAGGAGGAAACACTGAAGCTTTCTTT
CASTWTGGGNTEAFF
>.|TRBJ1-6|TRBV5-8|.
TGTGCCAGCAGCTCGGGACACGGCAATTCACCCCTCCACTTT
CASSSGHGNSPLHF
>.|TRBJ1-3|TRBV13|.
TGTGCCAGCAGCCTCGAACAGGAAAAGGCTGGAAACACCATATATTTT
CASSLEQEKAGNTIYF
>once|TRBJ2-7|TRBV19|TRBD2
TGTGCCAGTAGGTCGGGACTAGCGGTTACCTACGAGCAGTACTTC
CASRSGLAVTYEQYF
>once|TRBJ2-2|TRBV27|.
TGTGCCAGCAGTCTGAACACCGGGGAGCTGTTTTTT
CASSLNTGELFF
>.|TRBJ2-2|TRBV9|.
TGTGCCAGCAGCCCGTCCACCGGGGAGCTGTTTTTT
CASSPSTGELFF
>.|TRBJ2-1|TRBV4-1|TRBD2
TGCGCCAGCAGCGGGCTAGCGGGAGTCAATGAGCAGTTCTTC
CASSGLAGVNEQFF
>.|TRBJ1-5|TRBV2|.
TGTGCCAGCCTACCCCAGGGAAATCATCAGCCCCAGCATTTT
CASLPQGNHQPQHF
>.|TRBJ2-6|TRBV7-9|.
TGTGCCAGCAGCGACATCTCTGGGGCCAACGTCCTGACTTTC
CASSDISGANVLTF
>.|TRBJ2-2|TRBV7-3|TRBD2
TGTGCCAGCAAACAACTAGCGGGAGGGAACACCGGGGAGCTGTTTTTT
CASKQLAGGNTGELFF
>medium-sized|TRBJ2-3|TRBV6-1|TRBD2
TGTGCCAGCAGTGGAACCGCGGGGGGCTCAGATACGCAGTATTTT
CASSGTAGGSDTQYF
>.|TRBJ1-6|TRBV6-6|TRBD1
TGTGCCAGCAGAACAGGGGAGGACTCACCCCTCCACTTT
CASRTGEDSPLHF
>.|TRBJ1-1|TRBV19|.
TGTGCCAGTAGTACCCGGGGGAAGGTGGACACTGAAGCTTTCTTT
CASSTRGKVDTEAFF
>.|TRBJ2-1|TRBV27|TRBD1
TGTGCCAGCAGCTTCCCTATCGGACAGGGGGCTGGTGAGCAGTTCTTC
CASSFPIGQGAGEQFF
>.|TRBJ2-3|TRBV6-5|.
TGTGCCAGCAGTTCGCGTGCGGGTTCTAGCACAGATACGCAGTATTTT
CASSSRAGSSTDTQYF